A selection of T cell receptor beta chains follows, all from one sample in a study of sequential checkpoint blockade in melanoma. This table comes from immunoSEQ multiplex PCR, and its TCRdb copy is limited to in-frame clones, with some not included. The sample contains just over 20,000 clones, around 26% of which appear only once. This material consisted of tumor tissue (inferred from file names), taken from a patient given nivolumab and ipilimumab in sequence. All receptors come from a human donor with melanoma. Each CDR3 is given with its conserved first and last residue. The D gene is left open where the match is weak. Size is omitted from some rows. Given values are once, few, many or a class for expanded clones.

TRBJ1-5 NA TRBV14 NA CASSPTTGWDQPQHF TGTGCCAGCAGCCCTACAACAGGGTGGGATCAGCCCCAGCATTTT
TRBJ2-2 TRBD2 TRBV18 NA CASSPLLAGNTGELFF TGTGCCAGCTCACCATTACTAGCGGGGAACACCGGGGAGCTGTTTTTT
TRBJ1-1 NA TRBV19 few CASSSSSMGTTEAFF TGTGCCAGTAGTTCAAGCTCCATGGGGACCACTGAAGCTTTCTTT
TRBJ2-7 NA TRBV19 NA CASSIRLSNEQYF TGTGCCAGTAGTATACGACTTTCCAACGAGCAGTACTTC
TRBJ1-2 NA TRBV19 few CASKRNPVGYGYTF TGTGCCAGTAAAAGGAACCCCGTTGGATATGGCTACACCTTC
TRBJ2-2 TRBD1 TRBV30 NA CAWRGQGAGTGELFF TGTGCCTGGAGAGGACAGGGGGCTGGCACCGGGGAGCTGTTTTTT
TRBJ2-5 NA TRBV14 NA CASSQSEWPNQETQYF TGTGCCAGCAGCCAATCGGAGTGGCCGAACCAAGAGACCCAGTACTTC
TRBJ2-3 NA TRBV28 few CASSPPLGGVTDTQYF TGTGCCAGCAGTCCCCCGTTGGGGGGCGTCACAGATACGCAGTATTTT
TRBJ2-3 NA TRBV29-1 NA CSVDAGLTDTQYF TGCAGCGTTGACGCGGGACTTACAGATACGCAGTATTTT
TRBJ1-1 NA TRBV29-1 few CSVAQDGNTEAFF TGCAGCGTTGCCCAGGACGGTAACACTGAAGCTTTCTTT
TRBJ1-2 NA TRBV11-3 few CASSPPGEGKYGYTF TGTGCCAGCAGCCCACCCGGGGAGGGGAAGTATGGCTACACCTTC
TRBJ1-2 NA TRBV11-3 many CASSLDSGNYGYTF TGTGCCAGCAGCTTAGATTCCGGGAACTATGGCTACACCTTC
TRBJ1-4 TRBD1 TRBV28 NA CASSPGGTNEKLFF TGTGCCAGCAGCCCAGGGGGCACTAATGAAAAACTGTTTTTT
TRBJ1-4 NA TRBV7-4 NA CASRWNTGEKLFF TGTGCCAGCAGATGGAACACTGGTGAAAAACTGTTTTTT
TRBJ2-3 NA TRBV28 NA CASSLNEEAVTDTQYF TGTGCCAGCAGTTTGAATGAAGAAGCGGTAACAGATACGCAGTATTTT
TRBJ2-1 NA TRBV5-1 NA CASSLEGRLNNEQFF TGCGCCAGCAGCTTGGAAGGGAGACTGAACAATGAGCAGTTCTTC
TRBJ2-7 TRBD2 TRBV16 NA CASSQSGLAGGDYEQYF TGTGCCAGCAGCCAATCCGGACTAGCGGGAGGCGACTACGAGCAGTACTTC
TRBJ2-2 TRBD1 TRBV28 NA CASSLQGAGELFF TGTGCCAGCAGTTTGCAGGGGGCGGGGGAGCTGTTTTTT
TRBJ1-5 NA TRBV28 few CASSNQPLDQPQHF TGTGCCAGCAGTAACCAACCGTTGGATCAGCCCCAGCATTTT
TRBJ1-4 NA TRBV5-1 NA CASSLDRTNEKLFF TGCGCCAGCAGCTTGGACAGAACTAATGAAAAACTGTTTTTT
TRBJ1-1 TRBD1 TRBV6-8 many CASSYSPGGAFTEAFF TGTGCCAGCAGTTACAGTCCAGGGGGCGCATTCACTGAAGCTTTCTTT
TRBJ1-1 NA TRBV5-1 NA CASSLVSDRGEAFF TGCGCCAGCAGCTTGGTCTCGGACAGAGGCGAAGCTTTCTTT